These T cell receptor beta chains were read from a single sample in a study of blood T cell repertoires in COVID-19. Using immunoSEQ multiplex PCR, the repertoire was profiled, and TCRdb retains in-frame clones only, with some absent. Of some 60,000 clones in the sample, 70% to 90% were seen once. The sample taken for sequencing was peripheral blood. These receptors were taken from a man in his sixties or seventies with acute or convalescent COVID-19. Both conserved end residues are part of each CDR3. A D gene is named only where the DNA matches it firmly. Expanded clones are given a class, and other clones once, few, many or no size at all.

D: .; size: .; V: TRBV2; J: TRBJ1-5; CDR3: CASSESARANQPQHF; DNA: TGTGCCAGCAGTGAGTCCGCCAGGGCCAATCAGCCCCAGCATTTT
D: .; size: .; V: TRBV5-6; J: TRBJ2-1; CDR3: CASSSTAYNEQFF; DNA: TGTGCCAGCAGCTCGACAGCTTACAATGAGCAGTTCTTC
D: .; size: .; V: TRBV6-5; J: TRBJ2-3; CDR3: CASRRGTDTQYF; DNA: TGTGCCAGCAGGCGGGGCACAGATACGCAGTATTTT
D: .; size: .; V: TRBV5-5; J: TRBJ2-1; CDR3: CASRTGTSNNEQFF; DNA: TGTGCCAGCAGAACCGGGACATCGAACAATGAGCAGTTCTTC
D: .; size: .; V: TRBV10-1; J: TRBJ1-2; CDR3: CASSDSSGDGYTF; DNA: TGCGCCAGCAGTGATTCCTCGGGAGATGGCTACACCTTC
D: .; size: .; V: TRBV5-4; J: TRBJ1-6; CDR3: CASSPDGTLNSPLHF; DNA: TGTGCCAGCAGCCCAGACGGGACACTAAATTCACCCCTCCACTTT
D: TRBD1; size: .; V: TRBV7-2; J: TRBJ2-7; CDR3: CASSIQGDGEQYF; DNA: TGTGCCAGCAGCATCCAGGGGGATGGAGAGCAGTACTTC
D: TRBD1; size: .; V: TRBV7-2; J: TRBJ1-2; CDR3: CASSRQGIYGYTF; DNA: TGTGCCAGCAGCCGACAGGGGATATATGGCTACACCTTC
D: TRBD1; size: medium-sized; V: TRBV6-6; J: TRBJ2-7; CDR3: CASRPGQISYEQYF; DNA: TGTGCCAGCAGGCCGGGACAGATCTCCTACGAGCAGTACTTC
D: TRBD2; size: .; V: TRBV19; J: TRBJ2-3; CDR3: CASSIDGGSSDTQYF; DNA: TGTGCCAGTAGTATAGACGGCGGGAGTTCAGATACGCAGTATTTT
D: TRBD1; size: .; V: TRBV11-2; J: TRBJ1-3; CDR3: CASRGQGSLTIYF; DNA: TGTGCCAGCAGAGGACAGGGCTCTTTAACCATATATTTT
D: .; size: .; V: TRBV27; J: TRBJ2-1; CDR3: CASRRDNSYNEQFF; DNA: TGTGCCAGCAGGCGGGATAACTCCTACAATGAGCAGTTCTTC
D: .; size: .; V: TRBV3-1/TRBV3-2; J: TRBJ1-6; CDR3: CASSLTRNSPLHF; DNA: TGTGCCAGCAGCCTGACACGGAATTCACCCCTCCACTTT
D: TRBD2; size: once; V: TRBV11-3; J: TRBJ2-2; CDR3: CASSFILPSGGAGELFF; DNA: TGTGCCAGCAGCTTCATCCTACCTAGCGGGGGGGCCGGGGAGCTGTTTTTT
D: TRBD1; size: .; V: TRBV18; J: TRBJ2-1; CDR3: CASSHRDRSSYNEQFF; DNA: TGTGCCAGCTCCCATAGGGACAGAAGCTCCTACAATGAGCAGTTCTTC
D: .; size: .; V: TRBV11-1; J: TRBJ2-2; CDR3: CASSLGSGNTGELFF; DNA: TGTGCCAGCAGCTTAGGTTCGGGAAACACCGGGGAGCTGTTTTTT
D: .; size: .; V: TRBV7-2; J: TRBJ1-2; CDR3: CASSGPGKVLF; DNA: TGTGCCAGCAGCGGCCCAGGGAAGGTTCTGTTC
D: .; size: .; V: TRBV29-1; J: TRBJ1-1; CDR3: CSVDSGGNTEAFF; DNA: TGCAGCGTTGACTCGGGAGGGAACACTGAAGCTTTCTTT